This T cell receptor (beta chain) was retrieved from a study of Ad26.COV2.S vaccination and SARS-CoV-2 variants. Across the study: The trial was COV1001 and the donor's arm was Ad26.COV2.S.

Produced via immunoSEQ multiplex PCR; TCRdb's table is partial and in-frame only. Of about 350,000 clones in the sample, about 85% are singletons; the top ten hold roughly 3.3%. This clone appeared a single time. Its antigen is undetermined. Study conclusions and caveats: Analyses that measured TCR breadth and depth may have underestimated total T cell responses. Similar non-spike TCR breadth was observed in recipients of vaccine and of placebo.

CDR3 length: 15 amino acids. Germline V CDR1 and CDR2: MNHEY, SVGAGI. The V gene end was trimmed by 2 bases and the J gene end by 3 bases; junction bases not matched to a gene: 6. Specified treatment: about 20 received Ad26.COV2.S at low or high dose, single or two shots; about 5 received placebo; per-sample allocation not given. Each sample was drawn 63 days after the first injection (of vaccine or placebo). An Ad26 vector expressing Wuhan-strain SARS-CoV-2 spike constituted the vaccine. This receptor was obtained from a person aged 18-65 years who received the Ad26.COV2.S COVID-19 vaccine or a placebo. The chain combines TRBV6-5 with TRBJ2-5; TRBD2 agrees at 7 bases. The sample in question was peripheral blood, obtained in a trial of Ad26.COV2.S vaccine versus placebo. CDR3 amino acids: CASSYPGLVEETQYF. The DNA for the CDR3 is TGTGCCAGCAGTTACCCCGGACTAGTCGAAGAGACCCAGTACTTC.